This TCR beta chain originates from a study of T cell changes during pregnancy in multiple sclerosis. This clone was detected only once. Measured with immunoSEQ multiplex PCR; TCRdb has only the in-frame clones, and not every one. The table includes around 30,000 clones, about 87% detected once. After removal of 4 bases from V and 3 bases from J, the junction contained 13 bases not matched to a gene. The germline gives CDR1 PRHDT, CDR2 FYEKMQ (reference sequence). The CDR3 runs to 17 residues. This TCR derives from a female donor with multiple sclerosis, enrolled in a pregnancy study. The chain uses TRBV13 and TRBJ2-7; 9 bases fit TRBD2. This sample comprised CD8+ T cells from peripheral blood mononuclear cells, obtained in the first trimester of pregnancy. CDR3 nucleotide sequence: TGTGCCAGCAGCTGGGACCACCATGGACTAGCGAACTACGAGCAGTACTTC. Amino acid sequence: CASSWDHHGLANYEQYF.